Described below is a single T cell receptor (beta chain) sequence and its context. This clonotype was counted a single time. Its antigen is still unknown. Qualities for individual bases were not recorded, and no much larger clone is one base off. A solitary read yields weak support. Library construction relied on PCR. DNA from cultured CD4+ T cells underwent TCR sequencing with the Oncomine TCR Beta short-read assay at the Johns Hopkins FTIC core. The QIAamp micro DNA kit was used to extract genomic DNA from the cultured CD4+ T cells. Oncomine TCR Beta libraries made from cultured CD4+ T cells were pooled using unique dual indexes and sequenced on an Illumina iSeq 100. Concerning the study's data processing: Non-productive sequences were removed, and CDR3s that did not start with C, did not end with F or W, or were shorter than 7 amino acids were discarded. The MANAFEST web application was used to identify antigen-specific clonotypes by comparing peptide-stimulated wells against reference wells and other culture wells. For a clone to be called positive, the clone needed an FDR below 0.05, an odds ratio above 5, and a productive frequency above 0.1% in at least two of three replicate wells. A clonotype counted as cross-reactive if it showed significant expansion both in the SARS-CoV-2 spike wells and in at least one common cold coronavirus spike condition. Similarity between CDR3 sequences was evaluated in R version 3.6.1 using Levenshtein distances (stringdist) and unrooted phylogenetic trees (ape). TCRdb cleaned the public reads at Q25 with fastp, built clones with MiXCR and kept in-frame beta chains. For every CDR3 protein sequence, its rows merge into one entry that carries the most common genes and DNA. None of the V and J calls come from the authors' own analysis; TCRdb made them. The sample data list about 14,000 distinct CDR3 sequences, and around 55% of these were observed just once. The ten largest clonotypes hold 16% of the sample.

This sample was taken from a study of vaccination and CD4 T cells after COVID-19 (dated by TCRdb to the early 2020s). At the level of the whole study: SARS-CoV-2 positivity had been established in the convalescent patients by nasal swab PCR, and mild disease was recorded in several of these patients and severe disease in one. In the convalescent cohort there were six males and four females, among whom were two Hispanic individuals, seven Caucasians, two Asians and one multiracial person. Each participant got two doses of either the Pfizer-BioNTech BNT162b2 vaccine (n=8) or the Moderna mRNA-1273 vaccine (n=2). Post-COVID blood samples were collected from convalescent patients a median of approximately 93 days after diagnosis, with a range of about 35 to 161 days. Post-vaccine blood samples were obtained a median of about 77 days after the second vaccine dose, with a range of roughly 14 to 241 days. Overlapping spike peptide pools from SARS-CoV-2 and from the common cold coronaviruses HCoV-NL63, HCoV-OC43 and HCoV-229E were used as culture stimuli. In control cultures, a CEFX viral epitope pool was used as positive control, an HIV-1 Nef peptide pool was used as negative control, or no peptide was added. In 10 COVID-19 convalescent patients and a handful of infection-naive healthy vaccine recipients, the spike-specific CD4+ TCR repertoire before mRNA vaccination was compared with the repertoire after mRNA vaccination.

This specimen's treatment or condition label, interpreted: 10-day PBMC culture with coronavirus spike peptide pools or control peptides (ViraFEST assay). The ViraFEST assay, used in the study, expanded antigen-specific T cells with peptide pools and then identified the expanded clonotypes through TCR sequencing. The convalescent patients' positive SARS-CoV-2 PCR tests fell between March and December 2020, which was before the Alpha, Beta and Delta variants emerged in the United States. Each well held approximately 2 million PBMCs cultured in IMDM containing roughly 5% human AB serum and roughly 9.7 IU/ml IL-2, with 7.5 to 10 ug/ml peptide pools added. On days 3 and 7, half of the culture medium was replaced with fresh IL-2-containing medium. Once the cells had been in culture for around 10 days, the EasySep CD4+ T cell isolation kit was used to isolate CD4+ T cells by negative selection. Ficoll-Paque Plus gradient centrifugation was used to isolate PBMCs from whole blood, and the isolated PBMCs were then either used fresh or cryopreserved at -140C. Each culture condition was generally run in triplicate wells.

Summary of the overall study and its limitations: The study included relatively few convalescent patients and did not analyze early timepoints after natural infection. Of the vaccine-specific clones in convalescent patients, 304 of 307, or nearly all, reacted only to SARS-CoV-2 spike and did not cross-react with common cold coronaviruses. Among the post-vaccine SARS-CoV-2-reactive clones in convalescent patients, a median around 90% showed up only after vaccination, which suggests vaccine-specific priming. The median count of SARS-CoV-2-reactive clonotypes went up from around 23 after infection to about 41 after vaccination, although the change was not significant.

This clonotype was obtained from a human donor who had recovered from COVID-19. The sequenced material came from CD4+ T cells from blood, cultured in vitro.

The CDR3 region has the sequence CASGRLAYEQYF. The DNA sequence is given as TGTGCCAGCGGGCGGTTAGCTTACGAGCAGTACTTC. The sequence links TRBV2 to TRBJ2-7; the D gene is not confidently resolved. Including the terminal cysteine and phenylalanine, the CDR3 comprises 12 residues. Only CDR3 DNA remains: 36 bases, in frame from the first base. Deletion took 8 bases off V and 4 bases off J, with a span of 12 bases between the germline ends. CDR1 and CDR2 (SNHLY, FYNNEI) derive from the germline V gene.